This TCR beta chain was sequenced for a study of immune characterization of retroperitoneal liposarcoma. V gave up 0 bases and J gave up 2 bases, with 6 bases separating them. The germline V gene encodes CDR1 SGHAT and CDR2 FQDESV (reference sequence). This CDR3 comprises 14 residues. TCRdb reanalysed the PCR reads using MiXCR and keeps one entry per CDR3 protein. This sample has about 1,600 distinct CDR3 sequences; more than 45% occur once, and the top ten carry around 30%. The sequence came from a female donor with retroperitoneal liposarcoma. The J gene is TRBJ2-3, the V gene TRBV11-1, with no clear D. Sequencing used tumor tissue. CDR3 sequence: CASSLAVTTDTQYF. The CDR3 coding sequence is TGTGCCAGCAGCTTAGCAGTAACCACAGATACGCAGTATTTT.